This T cell receptor (beta chain) was identified during a study of identical twins. Notes on the study in general: Within twin pairs, the out-of-frame alpha sequences they shared showed excess low generation probability. Memory repertoires lacked the insertion deficit that abundant cord blood beta clonotypes showed. Its conclusions, products of cross-sectional statistical analysis, did not come from following the same donors.

The authors used template switching to add a universal primer site and gave cDNA unique molecular identifiers. TCRdb analysed the 5' RACE reads with MiXCR anew, one entry per CDR3 protein. The profile shows about 920,000 distinct CDR3 sequences, 10% to 15% of them singletons. Losses at the gene ends were 5 bases for V and 13 bases for J; bases not matched to a gene: 4. The CDR3 runs 12 residues. Looked up from germline, CDR1 is SNHLY and CDR2 is FYNNEI. Turning to this clonotype: The antigen remains undetermined.

Another study also made use of these data, one on yellow fever vaccine responses in identical twins.

The receptor's source is a woman aged 18 to 35 in good health. Sequencing was carried out using PBMCs. The chain recombines TRBV2 with TRBJ2-1, with 11 bases lining up with TRBD2. The CDR3 sequence is CASSTSGSGQFF. The DNA for the CDR3 is TGTGCCAGCAGTACTAGCGGGAGCGGTCAGTTCTTC.